The rows below give T cell receptor beta chains drawn from one sample of a study of CD8+ T cells in alopecia areata. Clones were sequenced by immunoSEQ multiplex PCR, and TCRdb holds only the in-frame ones, with some missing. The table records around 140,000 clones, about 60% of them present only once. Here the sequenced sample was CD4+ T cells sorted from blood, taken at week 0. The receptors shown here come from a human donor with alopecia areata. Both conserved end residues are part of each CDR3. The D gene is left open where the match is weak.

TRBV30 | . | CAWSVGGREQYF
TRBV6-6 | . | CASSLTTGSYNEQFF
TRBV27 | TRBD2 | CASSFMGTINNEQFF
TRBV29-1 | TRBD1 | CSVGPSGTETYGYTF
TRBV18 | TRBD1 | CASSPPGTGNKRQYF
TRBV29-1 | . | CSVFETLYGYTF
TRBV11-2 | . | CASRTAGHGTDTQYF
TRBV11-1 | . | CASSPTGSRGYTF
TRBV5-6 | TRBD2 | CASSLGTSGTTGYF
TRBV7-2 | . | CASSLSPGNNSPLHF
TRBV11-2 | . | CASSLDLGGNQPQHF
TRBV6-6 | . | CASSYSGGEQYF
TRBV14 | . | CASSSNQPQHF
TRBV5-1 | TRBD2 | CASSSGTSGDTQYF
TRBV29-1 | . | CSVDSLETQYF
TRBV23-1 | TRBD1 | CASSPPGQGRYEQYF
TRBV7-2 | TRBD2 | CASSRLAGVEQYF
TRBV6-6 | . | CASRGGVNQPQHF
TRBV29-1 | TRBD1 | CSGGAGDRVDYGYTF
TRBV6-5 | . | CASSYAAGYGYTF
TRBV29-1 | TRBD2 | CSVGEGGLYEQYF
TRBV7-6 | . | CASSLASNQPQHF
TRBV2 | TRBD1 | CAGSPSGQGRKGGFF
TRBV29-1 | . | CSAQDSFRPRDFF
TRBV29-1 | TRBD1 | CSVRTGGTNTGELFF
TRBV6-1 | TRBD1 | CASSPGQGTYGYTF
TRBV29-1 | . | CSAKGGPHPEAFF
TRBV29-1 | TRBD1 | CSVEPNRGRDYGYTF
TRBV5-1 | TRBD1 | CASSSPDRGNTEAFF
TRBV4-2 | TRBD1 | CASSQERDRTYEQYF
TRBV20-1 | TRBD1 | CSAGQGEAFF
TRBV25-1 | TRBD1 | CASSGTGFMDTQYF
TRBV5-1 | TRBD1 | CASSPTGQGPEAFF
TRBV29-1 | TRBD1 | CSASGGADYGYTF
TRBV19 | TRBD1 | CASRTTGGASNQPQHF
TRBV5-1 | TRBD1 | CASSLGQGKPQHF
TRBV9 | . | CASSVGALNTEAFF
TRBV4-1 | TRBD2 | CASSPVTTSGGAGQFF
TRBV7-2 | . | CASRPGGFGNYGYTF
TRBV29-1 | TRBD1 | CSVEGQGTDTQYF
TRBV6-6 | TRBD1 | CASSQGQVNTEAFF
TRBV10-3 | . | CAISPGVNEKLFF
TRBV7-9 | . | CASSLREQYF
TRBV9 | . | CASSVEGQRNSPLHF
TRBV27 | TRBD1 | CASSSGGQPQHF
TRBV29-1 | . | CSASRGLSYGYTF